This paragraph reports one TCR beta chain. Its target is unknown. Looked up from germline, CDR1 is SGHAT and CDR2 is FQNNGV. J gave up 3 bases and V 0 bases, and 5 bases lay outside the gene matches. The CDR3 loop spans 15 amino acids. These data originate in a study of CD4 T cells in relation to SARS-CoV-2 and coronaviruses. Unexposed donor CD4+ T cells date from 2011-2018, before the COVID-19 pandemic. Isolation of CD4+ T cells took place after about 9 days in culture. Cultures received half-medium IL-2 refreshes on days 3 and 7. The assay was immunoSEQ multiplex PCR, and TCRdb's table has in-frame clones only and misses some. The sample includes more than 15,000 clones, more than 75% of them seen just once.

The sequenced sample consisted of CD4+ T cells from PBMCs, cultured in vitro. This chain uses TRBV11-2 with TRBJ2-7; TRBD1 matches 7 bases. The receptor was isolated from a human donor in good health. The CDR3 nucleotides are TGTGCCAGCAGCTTAGAACTCCGGGACAGCTACGAGCAGTACTTC. Translation gives CASSLELRDSYEQYF.